Presented here are 26 T cell receptor beta chains from one specimen sequenced in a study of OX40 agonist ivuxolimab in advanced cancers. Generated by immunoSEQ multiplex PCR, the TCRdb table keeps only in-frame clones and is missing some. The table lists about 26,000 clones, around four fifths of them singletons. Sequences were derived from CD4+ or CD8+ T cells sorted from blood, sampled in a trial of the OX40 agonist ivuxolimab. All receptors derive from an adult with an advanced solid tumor such as melanoma, head and neck, liver or kidney cancer.

The chain couples TRBV27 to TRBJ2-6, with no clear D. The CDR3 extends over 13 amino acids. The V and J ends lost 5 bases and 4 bases respectively, with 6 bases between them. The germline CDR1 and CDR2 sequences are MNHEY and SMNVEV (reference sequence). CDR3 sequence reads: CASSPEGANVLTF. CDR3 in DNA: TGTGCCAGCAGTCCCGAAGGGGCCAACGTCCTGACTTTC. Complete variable domain (other parts from reference TRBV27 and TRBJ2-6): EAQVTQNPRYLITVTGKKLTVTCSQNMNHEYMSWYRQDPGLGLRQIYYSMNVEVTDKGDVPEGYKVSRKEKRNFPLILESPSPNQTSLYFCASSPEGANVLTFGAGSRLTVL.

The chain is built from TRBV6-5 and TRBJ1-1; D possibly corresponds to TRBD1 (5 bases). The V and J ends lost 7 bases and 0 bases respectively, with 12 bases between them. There are 14 residues in the CDR3. Germline assignment: CDR1 MNHEY and CDR2 SVGAGI. The DNA for the CDR3 is TGTGCCAGCACGGCAGGGCCTATGAACACTGAAGCTTTCTTT. Translated: CASTAGPMNTEAFF.

This clone has a handful of counts. V and J are TRBV6-1 and TRBJ1-1; weak D call: TRBD1 (6 bases). The germline CDR1 and CDR2 sequences are MNHNS and SASEGT. V was pared by 1 base and J by 6 bases, with 15 bases between. The CDR3 totals 15 residues. In DNA, the CDR3 is TGTGCCAGCAGTGAAGAGGGTACAGGGATCCCTGAAGCTTTCTTT. It yields the protein CASSEEGTGIPEAFF.

The DNA of the CDR3 is TGTGCCAGCAGTGAAGACAGGGTGAACACCGGGGAGCTGTTTTTT. Protein product: CASSEDRVNTGELFF. The genes are TRBV2 and TRBJ2-2, with TRBD1 as a possible D gene (6 bases). Per germline, CDR1 SNHLY and CDR2 FYNNEI. The CDR3 covers 15 residues. V lost 1 base, J lost 1 base, and 7 bases lay in between. The entire variable domain, with the rest obtained from reference TRBV2 and TRBJ2-2, is as follows: EPEVTQTPSHQVTQMGQEVILRCVPISNHLYFYWYRQILGQKVEFLVSFYNNEISEKSEIFDDQFSVERPDGSNFTLKIRSTKLEDSAMYFCASSEDRVNTGELFFGEGSRLTVL.

This chain links TRBV29-1 with TRBJ1-1; possible D gene TRBD1, 5 bases. This CDR3 comprises 12 residues. Trimming cost V 4 bases and J 4 bases, with 10 bases left between them. CDR1 and CDR2 from the germline V gene are SQVTM and ANQGSEA. CDR3 nucleotides: TGCAGCGTTGTGCTGGGGCCCACTGAAGCTTTCTTT. It yields the protein CSVVLGPTEAFF.

The sample holds a few counts of this clone. The gene calls are TRBV4-1 and TRBJ1-6, with D possibly being TRBD1 (6 bases). V was shortened by 3 bases and J by 5 bases, with 14 bases between the two germline ends. The CDR3 has 16 residues. Germline values: CDR1 MGHRA, CDR2 YSYEKL. As DNA, the CDR3 is TGCGCCAGCAGCCACGCGCAGGGGATGAATAATTCACCCCTCCACTTT. Its translation is CASSHAQGMNNSPLHF.

The V call is TRBV7-9, the J call TRBJ2-7, with TRBD1 matching over 7 bases. The junction had 7 bases not matched to a gene; V was cut back by 5 bases and J by 3 bases. This CDR3 contains 14 residues. Germline V gives CDR1 SEHNR, CDR2 FQNEAQ (reference sequence). Here the CDR3 reads CASSPRDRIYEQYF. CDR3 nucleotides: TGTGCCAGCAGCCCCCGGGACAGAATCTACGAGCAGTACTTC.

The chain recombines TRBV4-2 with TRBJ1-1; D is possibly TRBD1 (5 bases). Germline-derived CDR1 and CDR2 are LGHNA and YNFKEQ. This CDR3 contains 17 residues. Trimming took off 0 bases at V and 6 bases at J, with 20 bases between the two ends. This chain's CDR3 is CASSQEDNDIGRPEAFF. The CDR3 nucleotides read TGTGCCAGCAGCCAAGAGGACAATGATATCGGGAGGCCTGAAGCTTTCTTT.

CDR3 residues: CASSYVGSNQPQHF. The CDR3 nucleotides are TGTGCCAGCAGTTACGTGGGGAGCAATCAGCCCCAGCATTTT. The gene calls are TRBV6-5 and TRBJ1-5; D remains ambiguous. This CDR3 contains 14 residues. Trimming pared 2 bases from V and 1 base from J, leaving 6 bases between. CDR1 and CDR2 from the germline V gene are MNHEY and SVGAGI.

This chain uses TRBV18 with TRBJ1-5; the D gene is possibly TRBD1 (6 bases). Germline CDR1 reads KGHSH; CDR2 reads LQKENI. CDR3 length equals 16 residues. V lost 4 bases to trimming and J lost 3 bases, with 16 bases between them. Here the CDR3 reads CASSRSTGRANQPQHF. CDR3 coding DNA: TGTGCCAGCTCACGTTCGACAGGCCGCGCCAATCAGCCCCAGCATTTT.

V gene TRBV14 combines with J gene TRBJ1-1, with TRBD1 identical over 9 bases. The CDR3 has 17 residues. Germline values: CDR1 SGHDN, CDR2 FVKESK. V shed 4 bases, J shed 6 bases, and the junction held 15 bases outside the gene matches. The CDR3 sequence: CASSLSPGTGLFPEAFF. The CDR3 DNA is TGTGCCAGCAGCCTCAGTCCCGGGACAGGGTTATTTCCTGAAGCTTTCTTT.

The rearrangement links TRBV10-1 to TRBJ1-3, with TRBD1 as a possible D gene (6 bases). The V and J ends lost 6 bases and 0 bases respectively, with 12 bases between them. The CDR3 is made up of 15 amino acids. CDR1 WNHNN and CDR2 SYGVQD come from the germline V gene (reference sequence). The CDR3 coding sequence is TGCGCCAGCAGCCCCGGGACACACTCTGGAAACACCATATATTTT. Translated: CASSPGTHSGNTIYF.

The rearrangement uses TRBV27 and TRBJ1-1, with 7 bases that match TRBD1. V lost 5 bases to trimming and J lost 5 bases; unmatched junction nucleotides: 5. CDR1 MNHEY and CDR2 SMNVEV come from the germline V gene (reference sequence). The CDR3 runs to 13 residues. CDR3 amino acids: CASSVGGKTEAFF. As DNA, the CDR3 is TGTGCCAGCAGTGTAGGGGGCAAGACTGAAGCTTTCTTT.

The rearrangement links TRBV4-2 to TRBJ1-2; 7 bases align to TRBD1. The CDR3 runs 16 residues. Germline trimming cut 5 bases from V and 2 bases from J; bases unmatched to any gene: 11. In germline, CDR1 is LGHNA, CDR2 YNFKEQ. Written as DNA, the CDR3 is TGTGCCAGCAGCTCGCCGCTTGACAGGGCCAACTATGGCTACACCTTC. Amino acid sequence: CASSSPLDRANYGYTF.

The chain has TRBV4-1 and TRBJ2-1; the match to TRBD2 covers 14 bases. The CDR3 has 18 amino acids. J lost 0 bases, V lost 3 bases, and 4 bases had no gene match. Germline V gene sequence: CDR1 MGHRA, CDR2 YSYEKL. CDR3 sequence: CASSQGLAGVSSYNEQFF. In DNA, the CDR3 is TGCGCCAGCAGCCAGGGACTAGCGGGGGTCAGCTCCTACAATGAGCAGTTCTTC.

The rearrangement uses TRBV19 and TRBJ2-2; no reliable D call. CDR1 LNHDA and CDR2 SQIVND come from the germline V gene (reference sequence). Trimming stripped 6 bases from V and 5 bases from J, with 4 bases between. This CDR3 contains 11 residues. The CDR3 region is CASRVTGELFF. The CDR3 nucleotides read TGTGCCAGTAGGGTGACCGGGGAGCTGTTTTTT.

The chain joins TRBV10-2 to TRBJ2-1, with 10 nucleotides matching TRBD2. The V gene end was trimmed by 11 bases and the J gene end by 7 bases; junction bases not matched to a gene: 11. The germline CDR1 and CDR2 sequences are WSHSY and SAAADI. This CDR3 is built from 14 residues. This CDR3 reads CAGDKSGGGNEQFF. The CDR3 DNA follows: TGCGCCGGAGATAAGAGCGGGGGGGGTAATGAGCAGTTCTTC.

The V call is TRBV10-2, the J call TRBJ2-7; D may be TRBD1 (6 bases). The CDR3 consists of 15 residues. V lost 6 bases to trimming and J lost 0 bases, with 15 bases between them. Germline CDR1 is WSHSY and CDR2 is SAAADI. Written as DNA, the CDR3 is TGCGCCAGCAGCCCGGGACATCTGAGCTCCTACGAGCAGTACTTC. The encoded protein is CASSPGHLSSYEQYF.

This chain links TRBV6-1 with TRBJ2-6; D not resolved. The ends were cut back, 1 base at V and 1 base at J, with 11 bases in the middle. This CDR3 has 17 amino acids. Germline V gene data show CDR1 as MNHNS and CDR2 as SASEGT. DNA of the CDR3: TGTGCCAGCAGTGAAGTGGCCCGGGTATCTGGGGCCAACGTCCTGACTTTC. Protein product: CASSEVARVSGANVLTF.

This clone was observed once. The genes are TRBV2 and TRBJ1-1, with D uncertain. Germline CDR1 SNHLY, CDR2 FYNNEI. The V end was cut by 7 bases, the J end by 6 bases, with 21 bases between. The CDR3 extends over 15 amino acids. In DNA form, the CDR3 reads TGTGCCAGCACCGAAGTGTCCCTACCCTGGGCTGAAGCTTTCTTT. This gives the protein CASTEVSLPWAEAFF.

The chain combines TRBV6-5 with TRBJ1-2, with D unclear. In germline, CDR1 is MNHEY, CDR2 SVGAGI. V dropped 0 bases and J dropped 8 bases, with 10 bases sitting between them. This CDR3 has 13 amino acids. The CDR3 region is CASSYSGGYGYTF. CDR3 bases: TGTGCCAGCAGTTACTCGGGAGGGTACGGCTACACCTTC.

In nucleotides, the CDR3 is TGTGCCTGGAGTGGACAGATAAACACTGAAGCTTTCTTT. Encoded protein: CAWSGQINTEAFF. The chain couples TRBV30 to TRBJ1-1; D perhaps matches TRBD1 (5 bases). The V and J ends lost 1 base and 2 bases respectively, with 8 bases between them. The V gene's germline CDR1 is GTSNPN and CDR2 SVGIG (reference sequence). The CDR3 extends over 13 amino acids.

V is TRBV5-4 and J is TRBJ2-1; the D call may be TRBD1 or TRBD2 (7 bases each). V lost 2 bases and J lost 6, with 9 bases in between. Germline values: CDR1 SGHNT, CDR2 YYREEE (reference sequence). CDR3 length equals 13 residues. CDR3 amino acids: CASSFRGGNEQFF. DNA of the CDR3: TGTGCCAGCAGCTTCAGGGGGGGCAATGAGCAGTTCTTC.

This clone is medium-sized by share. The chain is built from TRBV10-2 and TRBJ1-1, with 7 bases aligning to TRBD1. The J segment lost 5 bases and the V segment lost 8 bases, leaving 8 bases of the junction unmatched. The CDR3 contains 13 residues. Per the germline V gene, CDR1 is WSHSY and CDR2 is SAAADI. The CDR3 bases are TGCGCCAGCGTGGTAGGGGGCTCGACTGAAGCTTTCTTT. Its translation is CASVVGGSTEAFF.

This clone is termed medium-sized. Its ends do not fully match the called genes, so a read error is possible. V usage is TRBV19 and J usage is TRBJ1-2, with 9 nucleotides matching TRBD1. Germline assignment: CDR1 LNHDA and CDR2 SQIVND (reference sequence). CDR3 length equals 14 residues. CDR3 sequence (DNA): TGTGCAAGTATCCGGACAGGGGAGAATGGTGGCTACACCTTC. It specifies CASIRTGENGGYTF.

The rearrangement links TRBV27 to TRBJ1-5; 8 bases map to TRBD1. The CDR3 is 16 residues long. The germline V gene encodes CDR1 MNHEY and CDR2 SMNVEV (reference sequence). Germline trimming cut 5 bases from V and 0 bases from J; bases unmatched to any gene: 6. This CDR3 is CASSPGQEYSNQPQHF. The CDR3 region has the DNA TGTGCCAGCAGTCCGGGACAGGAATATAGCAATCAGCCCCAGCATTTT.